This TCR beta chain originates from a study of T cell changes during pregnancy in multiple sclerosis. This CDR3 comprises 14 residues. CDR1 is LGHNA, CDR2 YSLEER, per germline. V dropped 3 bases and J dropped 2 bases, with 11 bases sitting between them. TCRdb keeps only in-frame clones here, not all; method: immunoSEQ multiplex PCR. The sample yields some 80,000 clones, roughly nine tenths seen once. The sequencing here drew on peripheral blood, taken in the first trimester of pregnancy. The origin of this receptor is a female donor with multiple sclerosis, enrolled in a pregnancy study. This rearrangement joins TRBV4-3 to TRBJ2-7, with D perhaps matching TRBD2 (6 bases). CDR3 DNA: TGCGCCAGCAGCCAGGCGGGGATGCCCTACGAGCAGTACTTC. Amino acids: CASSQAGMPYEQYF.